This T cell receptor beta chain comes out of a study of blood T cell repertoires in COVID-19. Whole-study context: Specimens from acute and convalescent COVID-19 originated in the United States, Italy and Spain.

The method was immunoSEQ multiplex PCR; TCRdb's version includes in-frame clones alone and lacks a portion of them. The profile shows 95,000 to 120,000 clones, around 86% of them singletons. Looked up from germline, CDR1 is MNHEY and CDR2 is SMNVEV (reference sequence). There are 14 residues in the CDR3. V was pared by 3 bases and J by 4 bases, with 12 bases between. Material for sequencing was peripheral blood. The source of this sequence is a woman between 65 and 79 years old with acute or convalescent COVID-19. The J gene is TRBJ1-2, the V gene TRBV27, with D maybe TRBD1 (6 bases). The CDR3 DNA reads TGTGCCAGCAGTTTCCAGGGGTTGGGCTATGGCTACACCTTC. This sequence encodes CASSFQGLGYGYTF.